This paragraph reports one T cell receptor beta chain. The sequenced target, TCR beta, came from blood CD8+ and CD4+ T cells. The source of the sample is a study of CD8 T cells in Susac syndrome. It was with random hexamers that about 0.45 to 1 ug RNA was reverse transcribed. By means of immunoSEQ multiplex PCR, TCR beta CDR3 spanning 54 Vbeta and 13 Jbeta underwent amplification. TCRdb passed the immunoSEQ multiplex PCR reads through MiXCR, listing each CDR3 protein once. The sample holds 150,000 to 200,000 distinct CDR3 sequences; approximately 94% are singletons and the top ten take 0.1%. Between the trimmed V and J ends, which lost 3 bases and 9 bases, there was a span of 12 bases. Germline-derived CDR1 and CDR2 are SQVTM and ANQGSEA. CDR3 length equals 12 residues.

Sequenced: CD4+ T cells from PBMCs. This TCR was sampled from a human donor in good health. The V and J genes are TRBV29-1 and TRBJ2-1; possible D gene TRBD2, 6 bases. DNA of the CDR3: TGCAGCGTTGATGGTAGGCGGGGTGAGCAGTTCTTC. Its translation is CSVDGRRGEQFF.